The 9 T cell receptor beta chains below all came from one sample that was sequenced in a study of CD8 T cells in Susac syndrome. Random hexamers served to reverse transcribe roughly 0.45 to 1 ug RNA. MiXCR, run by TCRdb on the immunoSEQ multiplex PCR reads, gives a single entry per CDR3 protein. This table has about 200,000 distinct CDR3 sequences, roughly 90% appearing once. Sequenced material: CD4+ T cells from PBMCs. The receptors here all came from a human donor with Susac syndrome.

V is TRBV20-1 and J is TRBJ2-5; D possibly corresponds to TRBD2 (5 bases). Germline CDR1 reads DFQATT; CDR2 reads SNEGSKA (reference sequence). The CDR3 has 14 amino acids. The V and J ends lost 5 bases and 5 bases respectively, with 18 bases between them. The CDR3 coding sequence is TGCAGTGCTTCCGGGAACCTCGAGGAGGAGACCCAGTACTTC. It translates to CSASGNLEEETQYF.

The CDR3 loop is CASSGGRQRIFYGYTF. The DNA for the CDR3 is TGTGCCAGCAGTGGCGGTCGACAGCGCATTTTCTATGGCTACACCTTC. The chain uses TRBV6-1 and TRBJ1-2; D perhaps matches TRBD1 (5 bases). Between the trimmed V and J ends, which lost 4 bases and 4 bases, there was a span of 19 bases. From germline, CDR1 is MNHNS and CDR2 SASEGT. CDR3 size: 16 residues.

V is TRBV30 and J is TRBJ2-1; 8 positions match TRBD2. The junction had 5 bases not matched to a gene; V was cut back by 3 bases and J by 4 bases. CDR1 is GTSNPN, CDR2 SVGIG, per germline (reference sequence). The CDR3 loop spans 14 amino acids. This chain's CDR3 is CAWRKAGAYNEQFF. The CDR3 DNA follows: TGTGCCTGGAGAAAAGCGGGGGCTTACAATGAGCAGTTCTTC. Full variable domain (missing parts from reference TRBV30 and TRBJ2-1): SQTIHQWPATLVQPVGSPLSLECTVEGTSNPNLYWYRQAAGRGLQLLFYSVGIGQISSEVPQNLSASRPQDRQFILSSKKLLLSDSGFYLCAWRKAGAYNEQFFGPGTRLTVL.

The rearrangement uses TRBV18 and TRBJ2-5, with TRBD2 as a possible D gene (5 bases). Per the germline V gene, CDR1 is KGHSH and CDR2 is LQKENI. V lost 0 bases to trimming and J lost 5 bases, with 10 bases between them. The CDR3 spans 14 residues. The CDR3 loop is CASSPPPGLETQYF. In nucleotides, the CDR3 is TGTGCCAGCTCACCACCGCCGGGATTGGAGACCCAGTACTTC. The entire variable domain, with the rest obtained from reference TRBV18 and TRBJ2-5, is as follows: NAGVMQNPRHLVRRRGQEARLRCSPMKGHSHVYWYRQLPEEGLKFMVYLQKENIIDESGMPKERFSAEFPKEGPSILRIQQVVRGDSAAYFCASSPPPGLETQYFGPGTRLLVL.

This chain uses TRBV4-1 with TRBJ1-6, with TRBD1 identical over 8 bases. Trimming removed 4 bases from V and 9 bases from J; junction bases left unmatched: 14. The CDR3 spans 17 residues. CDR1 and CDR2 (germline): MGHRA, YSYEKL. CDR3 bases: TGCGCCAGCAGCCCACTCCCACAGGGGGAGTATCTTTCACCCCTCCACTTT. Its protein is CASSPLPQGEYLSPLHF.

This sequence joins TRBV7-9 and TRBJ2-3; TRBD1 matches 8 bases. The J segment lost 3 bases and the V segment lost 6 bases, leaving 11 bases of the junction unmatched. Germline loops: CDR1 SEHNR, CDR2 FQNEAQ (reference sequence). There are 16 residues in the CDR3. The CDR3 DNA is TGTGCCAGCAGTTTGGTAAGACAGGGGACAACAGATACGCAGTATTTT. Amino acids: CASSLVRQGTTDTQYF.

Written as DNA, the CDR3 is TGCAGTGGGGGACTAGCGGGGGCCCTCGGGGAGCAGTTCTTC. Its protein is CSGGLAGALGEQFF. The chain links TRBV20-1 to TRBJ2-1; 14 bases line up with TRBD2. The germline gives CDR1 DFQATT, CDR2 SNEGSKA (reference sequence). This CDR3 spans 14 amino acids. The V gene end was trimmed by 7 bases and the J gene end by 10 bases; junction bases not matched to a gene: 9.

V usage is TRBV12-3 or TRBV12-4 and J usage is TRBJ2-1, with D maybe TRBD2 (5 bases). Trimming shortened V by 1 base and J by 4 bases, and 17 bases separated the two germline ends. This CDR3 spans 17 amino acids. CDR3 in amino acids: CASSLGGSGREYNEQFF. The DNA for the CDR3 is TGTGCCAGCAGTTTAGGAGGATCGGGTAGGGAGTACAATGAGCAGTTCTTC.

The V call is TRBV5-4, the J call TRBJ2-3, with D tentatively TRBD1 (5 bases). V gave up 5 bases and J gave up 1 base, with 14 bases separating them. The CDR3 covers 15 residues. Germline V gene sequence: CDR1 SGHNT, CDR2 YYREEE (reference sequence). CDR3: CASRYSPTGTDTQYF. CDR3 nucleotide sequence: TGTGCCAGCAGATACTCCCCGACAGGCACAGATACGCAGTATTTT.